This T cell receptor (beta chain) was found in a study of blood T cell repertoires in COVID-19. The table came from immunoSEQ multiplex PCR; TCRdb's copy has only in-frame clones and leaves some out. The sample contains 130,000 or so clones, about 80% of which appear only once. The CDR3 has 14 amino acids. V lost 4 bases, J lost 0 bases, and 8 bases lay in between. Germline V CDR1 and CDR2: WSHSY, SAAADI. The sample was PBMCs or T cells enriched from blood (not recorded which). This receptor was taken from a man over 45 who had recovered from COVID-19. The J gene is TRBJ2-3, the V gene TRBV10-2, with a possible D match to TRBD2 (6 bases). The CDR3 bases are TGCGCCAGCAGTGCTAGCGCTAGCACAGATACGCAGTATTTT. Its translation is CASSASASTDTQYF.